This T cell receptor (beta chain) is drawn from a study of cytomegalovirus exposure and HLA in healthy donors. Study-wide results and limits: TRBV6-2, TRBV6-3 and other indistinguishable V segments were excluded. TCR beta V segments were, for the most part, productive about 90% or about 30% of the time in an earlier analysis. Later on, a genetic analysis was performed. It linked a missense variant in DCLRE1C with V- and J-gene trimming of TCR beta. Researchers reported that a few CMV-associated chains were confirmed in vitro as CMV antigen-specific.

Amplification used 60 Vbeta primers and 13 Jbeta primers. The table came from immunoSEQ multiplex PCR; TCRdb's copy has only in-frame clones and leaves some out. The sample lists fewer than 250,000 clones; around 80% were seen once. This CDR3 has 14 residues. Per germline, CDR1 SGHDT and CDR2 YYEEEE. Trimming left V 5 bases short and J 7 bases short, with 18 bases between. This clone came up once. What it binds is not known. The J gene is TRBJ1-2, the V gene TRBV5-6; D call uncertain. The sequence was collected from a young man in good health and CMV-seronegative. Sequences were obtained from PBMCs. CDR3 residues: CASSYGSGMGGYTF. Here the CDR3 DNA reads TGTGCCAGCAGTTACGGTTCGGGGATGGGTGGCTACACCTTC.